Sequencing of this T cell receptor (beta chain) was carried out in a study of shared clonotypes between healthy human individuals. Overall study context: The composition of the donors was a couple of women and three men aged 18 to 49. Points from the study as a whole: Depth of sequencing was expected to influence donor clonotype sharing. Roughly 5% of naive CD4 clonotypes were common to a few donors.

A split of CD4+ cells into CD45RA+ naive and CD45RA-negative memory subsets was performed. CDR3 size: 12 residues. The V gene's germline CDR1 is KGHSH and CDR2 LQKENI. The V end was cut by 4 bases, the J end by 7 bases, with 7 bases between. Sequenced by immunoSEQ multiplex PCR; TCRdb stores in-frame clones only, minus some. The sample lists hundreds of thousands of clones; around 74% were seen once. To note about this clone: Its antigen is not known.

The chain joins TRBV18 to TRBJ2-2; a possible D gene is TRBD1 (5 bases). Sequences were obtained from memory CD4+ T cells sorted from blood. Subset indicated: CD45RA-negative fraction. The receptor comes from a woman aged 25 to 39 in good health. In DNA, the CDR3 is TGTGCCAGCTCACTCAGGGTCGGGGAGCTGTTTTTT. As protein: CASSLRVGELFF.